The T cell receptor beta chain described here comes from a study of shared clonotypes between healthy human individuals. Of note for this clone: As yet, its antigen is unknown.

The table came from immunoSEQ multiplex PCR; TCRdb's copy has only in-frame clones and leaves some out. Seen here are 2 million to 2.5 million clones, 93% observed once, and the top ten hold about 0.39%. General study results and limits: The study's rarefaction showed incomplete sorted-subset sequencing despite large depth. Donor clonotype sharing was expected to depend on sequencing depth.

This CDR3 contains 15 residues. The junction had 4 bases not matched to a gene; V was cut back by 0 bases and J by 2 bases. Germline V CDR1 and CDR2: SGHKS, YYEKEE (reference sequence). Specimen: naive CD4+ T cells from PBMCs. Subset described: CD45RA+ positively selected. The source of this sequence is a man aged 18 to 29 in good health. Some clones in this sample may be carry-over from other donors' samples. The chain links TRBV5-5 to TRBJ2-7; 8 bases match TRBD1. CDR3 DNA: TGTGCCAGCAGCTTGGAGACAGGGGTTCCCTACGAGCAGTACTTC. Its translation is CASSLETGVPYEQYF.